This is a list of T cell receptor beta chains from one sample in a study of CD8 T cells in Susac syndrome. TCRdb reprocessed the immunoSEQ multiplex PCR reads via MiXCR and lists one record per CDR3 protein. This sample has 160,000 or so distinct CDR3 sequences; roughly 94% occur once, and the top ten carry around 0.21%. Sequenced input: CD8+ T cells from PBMCs. Every receptor here comes from a human donor with multiple sclerosis. Both conserved end residues are part of each CDR3. The D gene is left open where the match is weak. For some rows the clone size is stated as once, few or many, or as a class when expanded; others skip it.

>.|TRBV7-9|TRBJ2-5|TRBD1
CASSVFRQGGETQYF
TGTGCCAGCAGCGTATTCCGACAGGGTGGAGAGACCCAGTACTTC
>.|TRBV9|TRBJ1-5|.
CASSVGTGYQPQHF
TGTGCCAGCAGCGTAGGAACAGGCTATCAGCCCCAGCATTTT
>few|TRBV12-3/TRBV12-4|TRBJ1-2|.
CASSSGVGYTF
TGTGCCAGCAGTTCCGGGGTTGGCTACACCTTC
>.|TRBV7-9|TRBJ2-5|.
CASSRTLQETQYF
TGTGCCAGCAGCCGGACGCTGCAAGAGACCCAGTACTTC
>.|TRBV27|TRBJ1-1|.
CASTITGSSTEAFF
TGTGCCAGCACGATAACAGGATCGAGCACTGAAGCTTTCTTT
>.|TRBV19|TRBJ1-2|TRBD1
CASSIGGQGLHGYTF
TGTGCCAGTAGTATCGGGGGACAGGGACTTCATGGCTACACCTTC
>.|TRBV7-9|TRBJ2-7|TRBD1
CASSPTGGDYEQYF
TGTGCCAGCAGCCCGACAGGGGGCGATTACGAGCAGTACTTC
>.|TRBV14|TRBJ1-1|.
CASSQELIRAGTEAFF
TGTGCCAGCAGCCAAGAGTTGATCCGGGCAGGCACTGAAGCTTTCTTT
>.|TRBV7-8|TRBJ2-7|TRBD2
CASSTGLDRLYEQYF
TGTGCCAGCAGCACGGGACTAGATAGGCTCTACGAGCAGTACTTC
>.|TRBV13|TRBJ2-4|.
CASSLYLRAKNIQYF
TGTGCCAGCAGCTTGTATCTGCGCGCCAAAAACATTCAGTACTTC
>.|TRBV27|TRBJ1-1|TRBD1
CASSLGQGENTEAFF
TGTGCCAGCAGTTTAGGGCAGGGGGAGAACACTGAAGCTTTCTTT
>.|TRBV5-6|TRBJ1-2|TRBD1
CASSGDRGYGYTF
TGTGCCAGCAGCGGTGACAGGGGCTATGGCTACACCTTC
>.|TRBV5-6|TRBJ2-7|.
CASSFGRAGDEQYF
TGTGCCAGCAGCTTCGGACGAGCTGGGGACGAGCAGTACTTC
>.|TRBV11-1|TRBJ2-3|.
CASSLTVDTQYF
TGTGCCAGCAGCTTGACGGTAGATACGCAGTATTTT
>once|TRBV6-5|TRBJ2-7|.
CASSYSEAPYEQYF
TGTGCCAGCAGTTACTCGGAGGCACCCTACGAGCAGTACTTC
>.|TRBV11-2|TRBJ2-3|.
CASSLARAPNTQYF
TGTGCCAGCAGCTTAGCCAGGGCCCCGAATACGCAGTATTTT